The rows below give T cell receptor beta chains drawn from one sample of a study of T cell changes during pregnancy in multiple sclerosis. TCRdb keeps only in-frame clones here, not all; method: immunoSEQ multiplex PCR. This sample has tens of thousands of clones, with 80% to 85% found just once. Source: CD4+ T cells from peripheral blood mononuclear cells, taken before pregnancy. These TCRs come from a female donor with multiple sclerosis, enrolled in a pregnancy study. Each CDR3 is given with its conserved first and last residue. Each record gives: CDR3 DNA, CDR3 protein, V gene, D gene, J gene, clone size. D genes are given only for firm matches. Some rows mark clone size as missing; the rest say once, few, many or name a class of expanded clone.

TGTGCCAGCAGTGAAATCCCCCTCGGACTAGCGGGAGGGGAGGCCTACAATGAGCAGTTCTTC,CASSEIPLGLAGGEAYNEQFF,TRBV2,TRBD2,TRBJ2-1,-
TGTGCCAGCAGCCGGGACAGTGGCCAGCCCCAGCATTTT,CASSRDSGQPQHF,TRBV7-9,TRBD1,TRBJ1-5,-
TGCAGCGTGACCCATTCGAGCGGGGATACGCAGTATTTT,CSVTHSSGDTQYF,TRBV29-1,-,TRBJ2-3,-
TGTGCCAGCAGTCCCCTGGGGGCAGGGAACACAGATACGCAGTATTTT,CASSPLGAGNTDTQYF,TRBV27,-,TRBJ2-3,-
TGCGCCAGCAGCTTGGCGGGGGACCTTGGAAACACCATATATTTT,CASSLAGDLGNTIYF,TRBV5-1,-,TRBJ1-3,-
TGTGCCAGCAGTCTAGCGGGGGAGAAGCAGTTCTTC,CASSLAGEKQFF,TRBV4-2,TRBD2,TRBJ2-1,-
TGTGCCAGCAGTGAACTAGCGGGGGGCGGGGGGACCCAGTACTTC,CASSELAGGGGTQYF,TRBV6-1,TRBD2,TRBJ2-5,-
TGTGCCAGCAGTCCATCACAGGGTTGGAGCGGCTACACCTTC,CASSPSQGWSGYTF,TRBV6-4,-,TRBJ1-2,-
TGTGCCAGCAGCTCGATGGACAGGGAGAAAAACATTCAGTACTTC,CASSSMDREKNIQYF,TRBV5-6,TRBD1,TRBJ2-4,-
TGCGCCAGCAGTGAGGGGGGCGCCACTGAAGCTTTCTTT,CASSEGGATEAFF,TRBV10-2,-,TRBJ1-1,-
TGCGCCAGCAGCTGGGGACAGGGGAACACTGAAGCTTTCTTT,CASSWGQGNTEAFF,TRBV5-1,TRBD1,TRBJ1-1,once
TGTGCCAGCAGCCGTAGCGGGGGAGGCACGAACACCGGGGAGCTGTTTTTT,CASSRSGGGTNTGELFF,TRBV4-2,TRBD2,TRBJ2-2,few
TGTGCCAGCGTACAGGGGTTAAATGATCACAATGAGCAGTTCTTC,CASVQGLNDHNEQFF,TRBV4-2,TRBD1,TRBJ2-1,once
TGTGCCAGCAGCCCGACAGGGACCGAGCAGTACTTC,CASSPTGTEQYF,TRBV11-2,TRBD1,TRBJ2-7,-
TGTGCCAGCAGCTTAGTGGCCAGGGAAACATACGAGCAGTACTTC,CASSLVARETYEQYF,TRBV7-8,-,TRBJ2-7,once
TGCAGCGTTGTTCGTATGGGCTCCCTCGGCTACACCTTC,CSVVRMGSLGYTF,TRBV29-1,-,TRBJ1-2,-
TGTGCCAGCAGTGTAGGAGGGTGGAACACTGAAGCTTTCTTT,CASSVGGWNTEAFF,TRBV2,-,TRBJ1-1,few
TGCAGCGTTGGACAGTTTAACTATGGCTACACCTTC,CSVGQFNYGYTF,TRBV29-1,-,TRBJ1-2,-
TGTGCCTGGAGTGCTAAAAAACTGTTTTTT,CAWSAKKLFF,TRBV30,-,TRBJ1-4,-
TGTGCCTGGAGCCTACCTCAAAACACTGAAGCTTTCTTT,CAWSLPQNTEAFF,TRBV30,-,TRBJ1-1,few
TGTGCCAGCAGTTACTCGCGGGGCTCTGGAAACACCATATATTTT,CASSYSRGSGNTIYF,TRBV6-5,-,TRBJ1-3,-
TGTGCCAGGGTTATTCGGCCGGGGTCGATCCAGGATGAACCCTCTGGGGCCAACGTCCTGACTTTC,CARVIRPGSIQDEPSGANVLTF,TRBV7-3,-,TRBJ2-6,-
TGTGCCAGCAGCTTCGCTGGGGCAGTTGACAAAAACATTCAGTACTTC,CASSFAGAVDKNIQYF,TRBV7-9,-,TRBJ2-4,-
TGCGCCAGCAGCTCCGGGACTAGCGGAGGAGATACGCAGTATTTT,CASSSGTSGGDTQYF,TRBV5-1,TRBD2,TRBJ2-3,-
TGTGCCAGCAGTTCTCCTGAGGAAAAACTGTTTTTT,CASSSPEEKLFF,TRBV7-2,-,TRBJ1-4,-
TGTGCCAGCAGCCCGGGACAGGGAATCACCGGGGAGCTGTTTTTT,CASSPGQGITGELFF,TRBV7-6,TRBD1,TRBJ2-2,-
TGCGCCAGCAGTTCCCTAGCGGGGGCAAGCACAGATACGCAGTATTTT,CASSSLAGASTDTQYF,TRBV5-1,TRBD2,TRBJ2-3,-
TGTGCCAGCAGTTTTCTGCGGGGGGAGTCAGATACGCAGTATTTT,CASSFLRGESDTQYF,TRBV28,TRBD2,TRBJ2-3,-
TGCAGCGTAGTAGCTAACTATGGCTACACCTTC,CSVVANYGYTF,TRBV29-1,-,TRBJ1-2,-
TGTGCCAGCAGCCCCTCCCAGAGGAACTATGGCTACACCTTC,CASSPSQRNYGYTF,TRBV7-8,-,TRBJ1-2,-
TGTGCCTGGGGAGATCTCCAGGGGATCGAGACCCAGTACTTC,CAWGDLQGIETQYF,TRBV30,-,TRBJ2-5,-
TGTGCCAGTAGCCTCCCGGGACTTTTTTCTGGGGCCAACGTCCTGACTTTC,CASSLPGLFSGANVLTF,TRBV19,-,TRBJ2-6,-
TGTGCCAGCTCACCGACAGGGGGCAACGGGGAGCTGTTTTTT,CASSPTGGNGELFF,TRBV18,TRBD1,TRBJ2-2,-
TGCGCCAGCGGCTGGGGGCACCAGGACTATGGCTACACCTTC,CASGWGHQDYGYTF,TRBV4-1,-,TRBJ1-2,-
TGTGCCAGCAGCACGACTAGCGGGTATGGTTACAATGAGCAGTTCTTC,CASSTTSGYGYNEQFF,TRBV7-9,TRBD2,TRBJ2-1,-
TGCGCCAGCAGTGACAGGCCTGGAGGGGCCAACGTCCTGACTTTC,CASSDRPGGANVLTF,TRBV10-1,-,TRBJ2-6,-
TGTGCCAGCAGCCTCTCTAGCATCTACGAGCAGTACTTC,CASSLSSIYEQYF,TRBV7-2,-,TRBJ2-7,-
TGTGCCAGCAGCGGTCAAGAGGAGACCCAGTACTTC,CASSGQEETQYF,TRBV5-6,-,TRBJ2-5,-
TGTGCCAGCAACGCGGGGACAGTAAATGAAAAACTGTTTTTT,CASNAGTVNEKLFF,TRBV2,TRBD1,TRBJ1-4,-
TGTGCCAGCAGCGAGCTCGGGGGGGTCTCCACTGAAGCTTTCTTT,CASSELGGVSTEAFF,TRBV14,-,TRBJ1-1,-
TGTGCCAGCAGCGCCGGGACAGGGGATGGCTACACCTTC,CASSAGTGDGYTF,TRBV6-1,TRBD1,TRBJ1-2,-
TGTGCCAGCAGCTGGACTAGCGGGGGCACCGTCGGCGGGGAGCTGTTTTTT,CASSWTSGGTVGGELFF,TRBV11-1,TRBD2,TRBJ2-2,-
TGTGCCAGCAGCTCCGGCGACAGCACCTATGGCTACACCTTC,CASSSGDSTYGYTF,TRBV5-6,-,TRBJ1-2,once
TGTGCCAGCAGCGTAGGGGTGGGGCAGGGGATCCAAGAGACCCAGTACTTC,CASSVGVGQGIQETQYF,TRBV9,-,TRBJ2-5,-
TGCGCCAGCAGCTGGGGGACAGGGGGAGAGACCCAGTACTTC,CASSWGTGGETQYF,TRBV5-1,TRBD1,TRBJ2-5,-
TGTGCCTGGTCAGGGGGAGAGACCCAGTACTTC,CAWSGGETQYF,TRBV30,TRBD1,TRBJ2-5,-
TGTGCCAGCAGGCCGCTTTGGGGGCCCAATCAGCCCCAGCATTTT,CASRPLWGPNQPQHF,TRBV27,-,TRBJ1-5,-
TGTGCCAGCATTTTCGGACTAGCGGGCAACACAGATACGCAGTATTTT,CASIFGLAGNTDTQYF,TRBV2,TRBD2,TRBJ2-3,-
TGCAGCGTCGCTTACAGGGCTCGTGAAAAACTGTTTTTT,CSVAYRAREKLFF,TRBV29-1,-,TRBJ1-4,-
TGTGCCTGGAGGACAGGGGTAGGGGAGACCCAGTACTTC,CAWRTGVGETQYF,TRBV30,TRBD1,TRBJ2-5,-
TGTGCCAGTGACGAAGCAGGGGGTCGGAATGAGCAGTTCTTC,CASDEAGGRNEQFF,TRBV19,TRBD1,TRBJ2-1,-
TGTGCCAGCAGCCCTAGCACAGATACGCAGTATTTT,CASSPSTDTQYF,TRBV11-2,-,TRBJ2-3,-
TGTGCCTGGAGTGTCGGGACAGTGATCACCATATATTTT,CAWSVGTVITIYF,TRBV30,TRBD1,TRBJ1-3,-
TGTGCCAGCAGCTTAAGGCGGGAGGGCTACGAGCAGTACTTC,CASSLRREGYEQYF,TRBV11-2,TRBD2,TRBJ2-7,few
TGTGCCAGCAGCACCCCCCATCTGGGACTAGCGGACACAGATACGCAGTATTTT,CASSTPHLGLADTDTQYF,TRBV11-2,TRBD2,TRBJ2-3,-
TGTGCCAGCAGCCGCCTACAGGGGACGGGCTACACCTTC,CASSRLQGTGYTF,TRBV27,TRBD1,TRBJ1-2,-
TGTGCCAGCAGACCTACAGGGGGGACCGGGGAGCTGTTTTTT,CASRPTGGTGELFF,TRBV6-5,TRBD1,TRBJ2-2,-